A selection of T cell receptor beta chains follows, all from one sample in a study of blood T cell repertoires in COVID-19. TCRdb's table, derived via immunoSEQ multiplex PCR, lists solely in-frame clones and lacks some. The table lists 290,000 or so clones, 80% to 95% of them singletons, with 0.9% to 1.2% in the top ten. Source material: PBMCs or T cells enriched from blood (not recorded which). Receptors originate from a woman in her 30s who had recovered from COVID-19. The CDR3 runs from the conserved cysteine through the conserved F or W. D genes are given only for firm matches. Only some rows state a clone size, as once, few, many or a class for expanded clones.

>NA|TRBV18|TRBJ1-4|NA
CASSPPRGTATNEKLFF
>NA|TRBV3-1/TRBV3-2|TRBJ1-3|NA
CASSQETTFSGNTIYF
>NA|TRBV24-1|TRBJ2-2|TRBD2
CATSGRLARGWELFF
>NA|TRBV28|TRBJ2-7|TRBD1
CASRETGGSSYEQYF
>NA|TRBV14|TRBJ2-3|TRBD1
CASSRLRQGSTDTQYF
>NA|TRBV28|TRBJ1-3|TRBD1
CASSRTGKISGNTIYF
>few|TRBV7-8|TRBJ1-2|NA
CASSFPDTYYGYTF
>NA|TRBV2|TRBJ2-3|TRBD2
CASRRNPSGSTDTQYF
>NA|TRBV19|TRBJ2-1|TRBD1
CASSMVDRVGNEQFF
>NA|TRBV5-1|TRBJ2-1|TRBD2
CASSLLPGLAGDNNEQFF
>NA|TRBV6-2/TRBV6-3|TRBJ1-5|NA
CASSYGDRDTERQHF
>NA|TRBV30|TRBJ2-1|TRBD2
CAWSGRLAGVNEQFF
>NA|TRBV28|TRBJ1-1|TRBD1
CASSGQGLNTEAFF
>NA|TRBV7-4|TRBJ2-7|NA
CASSLVMRGNSSYEQYF
>NA|TRBV5-4|TRBJ1-2|TRBD1
CASSPKETGSYGYTF
>NA|TRBV9|TRBJ2-5|NA
CASSVGGPQETQYF
>NA|TRBV7-2|TRBJ2-7|TRBD1
CASSLAGQGAYEQYF
>NA|TRBV7-3|TRBJ2-5|NA
CASSLVGGTGQETQYF
>NA|TRBV3-1/TRBV3-2|TRBJ1-2|NA
CASSQDSGQLYGYTF
>NA|TRBV7-2|TRBJ1-5|NA
CASSLEENQPQHF
>NA|TRBV2|TRBJ2-7|TRBD1
CASSGDRAYEQYF
>NA|TRBV28|TRBJ1-1|TRBD1
CASLTGVGTEAFF
>NA|TRBV7-2|TRBJ2-1|TRBD1
CASSLLGQGGNEQFF
>NA|TRBV29-1|TRBJ2-3|NA
CSVEDGPRVRADTQYF
>NA|TRBV30|TRBJ2-3|NA
CVYRVGDTQYF
>NA|TRBV6-5|TRBJ2-1|TRBD2
CASRTSGGWDEQFF
>NA|TRBV4-3|TRBJ2-3|NA
CASSQVLLGADTQYF
>NA|TRBV15|TRBJ2-1|NA
CATSRDTGRTYNEQFF
>NA|TRBV7-3|TRBJ1-1|TRBD1
CASSPSTSGGLGTEAFF
>NA|TRBV25-1|TRBJ1-2|TRBD1
CASSEPTGYYGYTF
>NA|TRBV19|TRBJ2-7|NA
CASSFRDGSSYEQYF
>few|TRBV27|TRBJ1-1|NA
CASRQGGTEAFF
>NA|TRBV7-2|TRBJ2-7|TRBD1
CASSMGQGYEQYF
>once|TRBV11-2|TRBJ2-5|NA
CASSLVSGVETQYF
>NA|TRBV28|TRBJ2-5|NA
CASSLSGLTSSGRETQYF
>once|TRBV7-2|TRBJ2-1|NA
CASSLSRGGNEQFF
>NA|TRBV7-2|TRBJ2-7|NA
CASSLALRKSSYEQYF
>NA|TRBV6-6|TRBJ2-7|NA
CASSPLYEQYF
>once|TRBV4-3|TRBJ2-7|TRBD1
CASSQSGGQGALYEQYF
>NA|TRBV2|TRBJ2-2|NA
CASSEAGAGRDVFF
>NA|TRBV7-2|TRBJ2-3|NA
CASSLPGSADTQYF